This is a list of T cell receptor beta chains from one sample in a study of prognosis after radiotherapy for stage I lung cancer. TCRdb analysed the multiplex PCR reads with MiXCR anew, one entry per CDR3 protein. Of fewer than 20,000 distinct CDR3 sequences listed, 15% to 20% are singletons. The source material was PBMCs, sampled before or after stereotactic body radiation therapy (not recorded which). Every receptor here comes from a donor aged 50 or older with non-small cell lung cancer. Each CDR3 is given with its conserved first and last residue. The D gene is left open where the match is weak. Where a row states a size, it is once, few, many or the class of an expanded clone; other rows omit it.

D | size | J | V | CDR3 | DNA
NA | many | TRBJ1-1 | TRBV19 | CASSIAGGRTEAFF | TGTGCCAGTAGTATTGCCGGGGGACGCACTGAAGCTTTCTTT
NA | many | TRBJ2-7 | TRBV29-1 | CSVEFVEQYF | TGCAGCGTTGAGTTTGTAGAGCAGTACTTC
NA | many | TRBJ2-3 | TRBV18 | CASSKGLSSTDTQYF | TGTGCCAGCTCAAAGGGACTGTCTAGCACAGATACGCAGTATTTT
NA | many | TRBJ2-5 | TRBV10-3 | CAISGLLGDPSQETQYF | TGTGCCATCAGTGGCCTACTGGGGGACCCCTCCCAAGAGACCCAGTACTTC
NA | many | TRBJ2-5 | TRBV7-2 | CASSPQVSQETQYF | TGTGCCAGCAGCCCACAGGTTTCCCAAGAGACCCAGTACTTC
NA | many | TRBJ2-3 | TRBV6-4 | CASSDYGRATDTQYF | TGTGCCAGCAGTGACTATGGCAGAGCCACAGATACGCAGTATTTT
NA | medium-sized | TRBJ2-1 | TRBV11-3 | CASTLGGIYNEQFF | TGTGCCAGCACCCTAGGAGGGATCTACAATGAGCAGTTCTTC
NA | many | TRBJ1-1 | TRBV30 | CAWTASTEAFF | TGTGCCTGGACGGCCAGCACTGAAGCTTTCTTT
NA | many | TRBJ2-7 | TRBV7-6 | CASSPNRGGSSYEQYF | TGTGCCAGCAGCCCCAATCGTGGGGGAAGCTCCTACGAGCAGTACTTC
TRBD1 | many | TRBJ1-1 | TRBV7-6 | CASSPTYRGGKNTEAFF | TGTGCCAGCAGCCCAACCTACAGGGGGGGCAAGAACACTGAAGCTTTCTTT
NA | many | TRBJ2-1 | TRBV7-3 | CASRKAGSYNEQFF | TGTGCCAGCAGAAAAGCGGGCTCATACAATGAGCAGTTCTTC
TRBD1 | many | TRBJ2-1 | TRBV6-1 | CASTRTGVRNEQFF | TGTGCCAGCACTAGGACAGGGGTAAGAAATGAGCAGTTCTTC
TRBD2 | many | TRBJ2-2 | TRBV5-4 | CASSPGNLAGGNTGELFF | TGTGCCAGCAGCCCGGGGAATCTAGCGGGGGGGAACACCGGGGAGCTGTTTTTT
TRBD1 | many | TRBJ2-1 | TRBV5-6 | CASSPPDRGNEQFF | TGTGCCAGCAGCCCGCCCGACAGGGGCAATGAGCAGTTCTTC
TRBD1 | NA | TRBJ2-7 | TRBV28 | CASSFNRDRGSYEQYF | TGTGCCAGCAGTTTCAACCGGGACAGGGGGTCGTACGAGCAGTACTTC
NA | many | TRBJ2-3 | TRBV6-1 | CASGTPGTRDTDTQYF | TGTGCCAGCGGCACTCCGGGGACACGAGACACAGATACGCAGTATTTT
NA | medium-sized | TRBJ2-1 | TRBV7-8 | CASSDRFSSYNEQFF | TGTGCCAGCAGCGACAGGTTCAGCTCCTACAATGAGCAGTTCTTC
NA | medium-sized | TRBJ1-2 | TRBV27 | CASSLNRDDYGYTF | TGTGCCAGCAGTTTAAACAGGGACGACTATGGCTACACCTTC
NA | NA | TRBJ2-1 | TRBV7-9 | CASSFSNCGGRRGQFF | TGTGCCAGCAGCTTTTCCAATTGTGGGGGCAGAAGGGGGCAGTTCTTC
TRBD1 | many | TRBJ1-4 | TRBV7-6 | CASSSGGSEKLFF | TGTGCCAGCAGCTCAGGGGGATCCGAAAAACTGTTTTTT
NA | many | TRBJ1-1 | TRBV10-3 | CASTDRGGRTEAFF | TGTGCCAGCACGGACCGGGGGGGCCGGACTGAAGCTTTCTTT
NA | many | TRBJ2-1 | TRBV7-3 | CASSSGGGGSYNEQFF | TGTGCCAGCAGCTCCGGGGGTGGGGGCTCCTACAATGAGCAGTTCTTC
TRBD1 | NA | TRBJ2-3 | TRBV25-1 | CASSADRVTDTQYF | TGTGCCAGCAGTGCGGACAGGGTCACAGATACGCAGTATTTT
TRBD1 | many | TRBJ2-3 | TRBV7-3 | CASSLTPPGQRLKTTDTQYF | TGTGCCAGCAGCTTAACCCCGCCGGGACAGCGGCTGAAAACCACAGATACGCAGTATTTT
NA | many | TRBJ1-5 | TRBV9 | CASSVKVNQPQHF | TGTGCCAGCAGCGTCAAAGTGAATCAGCCCCAGCATTTT
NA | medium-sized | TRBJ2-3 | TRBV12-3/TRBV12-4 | CASSLSGEDTDTQYF | TGTGCCAGCAGTTTATCCGGGGAAGACACAGATACGCAGTATTTT
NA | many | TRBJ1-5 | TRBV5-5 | CASSGQLNQPQHF | TGTGCCAGCAGCGGGCAGCTCAATCAGCCCCAGCATTTT
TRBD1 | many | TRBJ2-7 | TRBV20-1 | CSARTGGTYEQYF | TGCAGTGCTCGCACAGGGGGGACCTACGAGCAGTACTTC
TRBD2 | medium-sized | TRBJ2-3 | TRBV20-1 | CSARDPAGVKTDTQYF | TGCAGTGCTAGAGATCCAGCGGGAGTTAAAACAGATACGCAGTATTTT
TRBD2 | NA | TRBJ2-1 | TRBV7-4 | CASSLGTSGGYEQFF | TGTGCCAGCAGCTTAGGGACTAGCGGGGGATATGAGCAGTTCTTC
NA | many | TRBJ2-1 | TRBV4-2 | CASSPRPGRGDDNEQFF | TGTGCCAGCAGCCCCCGCCCCGGGCGGGGAGACGACAATGAGCAGTTCTTC
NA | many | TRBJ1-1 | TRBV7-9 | CASSLAKDSNTEAFF | TGTGCCAGCAGCTTAGCGAAGGACTCGAACACTGAAGCTTTCTTT
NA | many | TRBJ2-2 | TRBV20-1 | CSASPKSYGELFF | TGCAGTGCTAGTCCTAAGTCGTACGGGGAGCTGTTTTTT
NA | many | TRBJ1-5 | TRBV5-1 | CASSLDGGRGQPQHF | TGCGCCAGCAGCTTGGATGGGGGACGCGGTCAGCCCCAGCATTTT
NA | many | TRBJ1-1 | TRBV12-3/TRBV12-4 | CASSLIRSVNTEAFF | TGTGCCAGCAGTCTAATAAGGTCCGTGAACACTGAAGCTTTCTTT
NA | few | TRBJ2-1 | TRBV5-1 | CASSRFRGGYEQFF | TGCGCCAGCAGCCGATTCAGGGGGGGGTATGAGCAGTTCTTC
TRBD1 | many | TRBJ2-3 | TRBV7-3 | CASSPRTGDTQYF | TGTGCCAGCAGCCCTCGGACAGGAGATACGCAGTATTTT